This entry describes one TCR beta chain. The assay was immunoSEQ multiplex PCR, and TCRdb's table has in-frame clones only and misses some. This table holds more than 95,000 clones, about 84% found once. The entry originates in a study of blood T cell repertoires in COVID-19. With V trimmed by 2 bases and J by 1 base, 5 bases remained unmatched. The CDR3 length is 18 residues. The germline V gene has CDR1 MNHEY and CDR2 SMNVEV (reference sequence). The specimen sequenced was peripheral blood. V and J are TRBV27 and TRBJ2-6; 10 bases line up with TRBD1. The sequence derives from a human donor in a cohort sampled during active COVID-19. The CDR3 loop reads CASSLRDRGVSGANVLTF. The CDR3 DNA reads TGTGCCAGCAGTTTACGGGACAGGGGAGTATCTGGGGCCAACGTCCTGACTTTC.